One and the same sample provided the 4 T cell receptor beta chains below, sequenced in a study of read filtering for tumor transcriptome and immune sequencing. The library was built from about 370 ng RNA with molecular barcoded adaptors for alpha/delta and beta/gamma chains. A single record per CDR3 protein comes from TCRdb applying MiXCR to the reads. The sample contains about 46,000 distinct CDR3 sequences, roughly a fifth of which appear only once. The sequenced sample consisted of a population of CD138-negative cells sorted from bone marrow. These receptor sequences come from a donor at least 40 years old with multiple myeloma.

In this sample, this clonotype turned up many times. The J gene is TRBJ2-2, the V gene TRBV7-2; no reliable D call. In germline, CDR1 is SGHTA, CDR2 FQGNSA. The CDR3 loop spans 16 amino acids. Trimming removed 5 bases at V and 2 bases at J, with 15 bases between. As DNA, the CDR3 is TGTGCCAGCAGCCCGACTCCGTCGGCCAACACCGGGGAGCTGTTTTTT. It is translated as CASSPTPSANTGELFF.

This clonotype was seen just once. The chain recombines TRBV13 with TRBJ2-1, with 8 bases that match TRBD2. Germline loops: CDR1 PRHDT, CDR2 FYEKMQ (reference sequence). CDR3 length: 14 amino acids. After removal of 7 bases from V and 7 bases from J, the junction contained 9 bases not matched to a gene. This chain's CDR3 is CASNSGSGLNEQFF. In nucleotides, the CDR3 is TGTGCCAGCAACAGCGGGAGTGGGTTGAATGAGCAGTTCTTC.

This clonotype has a count of ten or more. The rearrangement uses TRBV19 and TRBJ1-5; D not resolved. The V gene's germline CDR1 is LNHDA and CDR2 SQIVND (reference sequence). The CDR3 is 12 amino acids. Deletions cut 6 bases from V and 3 bases from J, with 6 bases between. The CDR3 region is CASRIDNQPQHF. The CDR3 bases are TGTGCCAGTAGAATCGACAATCAGCCCCAGCATTTT.

Many counts were recorded for this clonotype. The chain couples TRBV7-9 to TRBJ1-1; D perhaps matches TRBD1 (6 bases). Trimming left V 5 bases short and J 0 bases short, with 10 bases between. CDR1 and CDR2 (germline): SEHNR, FQNEAQ (reference sequence). There are 14 residues in the CDR3. The CDR3 region is CASSPTGLNTEAFF. In DNA, the CDR3 is TGTGCCAGCAGCCCTACAGGGTTGAACACTGAAGCTTTCTTT. Combining the CDR3 with reference TRBV7-9 and TRBJ1-1 gives the whole variable domain DTGVSQNPRHKITKRGQNVTFRCDPISEHNRLYWYRQTLGQGPEFLTYFQNEAQLEKSRLLSDRFSAERPKGSFSTLEIQRTEQGDSAMYLCASSPTGLNTEAFFGQGTRLTVV.